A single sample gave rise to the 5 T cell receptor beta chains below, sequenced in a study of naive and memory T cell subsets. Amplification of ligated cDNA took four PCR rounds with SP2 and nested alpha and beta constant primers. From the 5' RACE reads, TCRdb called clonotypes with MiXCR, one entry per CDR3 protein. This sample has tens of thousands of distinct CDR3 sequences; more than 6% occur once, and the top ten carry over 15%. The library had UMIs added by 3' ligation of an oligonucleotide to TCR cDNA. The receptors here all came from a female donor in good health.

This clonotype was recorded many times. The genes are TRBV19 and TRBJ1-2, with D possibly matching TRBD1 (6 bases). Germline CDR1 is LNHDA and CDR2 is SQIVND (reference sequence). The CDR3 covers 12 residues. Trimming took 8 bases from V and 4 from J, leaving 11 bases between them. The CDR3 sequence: CASPGQLYGYTF. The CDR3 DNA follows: TGTGCCAGTCCAGGACAGCTCTATGGCTACACCTTC.

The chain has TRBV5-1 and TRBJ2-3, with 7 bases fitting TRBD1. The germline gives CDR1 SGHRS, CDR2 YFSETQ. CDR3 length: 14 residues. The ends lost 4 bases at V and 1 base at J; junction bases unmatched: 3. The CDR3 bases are TGCGCCAGCAGCAGGACAGGAGGCACAGATACGCAGTATTTT. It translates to CASSRTGGTDTQYF.

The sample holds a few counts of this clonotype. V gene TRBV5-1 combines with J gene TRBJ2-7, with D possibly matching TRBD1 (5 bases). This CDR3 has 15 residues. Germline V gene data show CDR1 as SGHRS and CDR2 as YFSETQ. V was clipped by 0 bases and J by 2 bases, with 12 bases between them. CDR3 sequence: CASSLVDSPAYEQYF. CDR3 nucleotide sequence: TGCGCCAGCAGCTTGGTTGACAGCCCGGCCTACGAGCAGTACTTC. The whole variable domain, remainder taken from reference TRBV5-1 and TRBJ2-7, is KAGVTQTPRYLIKTRGQQVTLSCSPISGHRSVSWYQQTPGQGLQFLFEYFSETQRNKGNFPGRFSGRQFSNSRSEMNVSTLELGDSALYLCASSLVDSPAYEQYFGPGTRLTVT.

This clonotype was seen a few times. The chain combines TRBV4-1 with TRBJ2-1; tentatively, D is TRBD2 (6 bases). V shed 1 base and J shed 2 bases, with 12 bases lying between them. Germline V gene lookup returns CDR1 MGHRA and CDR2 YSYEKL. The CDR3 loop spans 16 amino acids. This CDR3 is CASSQAHREPYNEQFF. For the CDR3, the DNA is TGCGCCAGCAGCCAAGCTCATCGGGAGCCCTACAATGAGCAGTTCTTC.

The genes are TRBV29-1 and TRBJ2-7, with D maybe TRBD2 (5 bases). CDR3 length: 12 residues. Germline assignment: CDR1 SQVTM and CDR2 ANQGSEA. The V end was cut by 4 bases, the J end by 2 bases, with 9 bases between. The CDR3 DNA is TGCAGCGTTGGAGGGATCCCCTACGAGCAGTACTTC. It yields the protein CSVGGIPYEQYF.